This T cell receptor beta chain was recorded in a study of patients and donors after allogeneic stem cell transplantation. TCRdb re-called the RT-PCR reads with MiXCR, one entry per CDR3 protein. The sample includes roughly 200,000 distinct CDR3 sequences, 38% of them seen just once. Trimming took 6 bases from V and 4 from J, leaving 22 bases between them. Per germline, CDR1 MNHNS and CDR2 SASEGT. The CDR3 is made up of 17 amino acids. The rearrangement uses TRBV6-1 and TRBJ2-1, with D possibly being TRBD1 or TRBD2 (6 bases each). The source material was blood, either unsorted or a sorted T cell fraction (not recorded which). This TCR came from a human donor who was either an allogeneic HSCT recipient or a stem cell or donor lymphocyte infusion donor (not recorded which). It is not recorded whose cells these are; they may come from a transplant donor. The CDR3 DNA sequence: TGTGCCAGCAGGACCCGGGACGGAGGGGGGTTATACAATGAGCAGTTCTTC. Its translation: CASRTRDGGGLYNEQFF.